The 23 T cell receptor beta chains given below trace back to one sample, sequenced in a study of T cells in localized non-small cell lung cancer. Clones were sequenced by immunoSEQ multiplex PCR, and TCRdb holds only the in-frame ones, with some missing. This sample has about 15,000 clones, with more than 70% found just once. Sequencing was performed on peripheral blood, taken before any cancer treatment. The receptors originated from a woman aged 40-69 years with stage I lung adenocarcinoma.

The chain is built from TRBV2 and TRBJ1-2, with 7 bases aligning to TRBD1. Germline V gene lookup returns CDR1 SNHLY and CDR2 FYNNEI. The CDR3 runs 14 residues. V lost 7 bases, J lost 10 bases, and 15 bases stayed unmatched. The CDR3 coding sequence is TGTGCCAGCAACGCGGGACAGAGTTTAAGTGTCTACACCTTC. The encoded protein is CASNAGQSLSVYTF.

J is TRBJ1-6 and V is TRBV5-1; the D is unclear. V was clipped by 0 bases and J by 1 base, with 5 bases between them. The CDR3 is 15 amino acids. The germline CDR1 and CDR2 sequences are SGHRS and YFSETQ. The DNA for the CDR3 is TGCGCCAGCAGCTTGGATGCGTCCTATAATTCACCCCTCCACTTT. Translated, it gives CASSLDASYNSPLHF. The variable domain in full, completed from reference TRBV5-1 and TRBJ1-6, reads KAGVTQTPRYLIKTRGQQVTLSCSPISGHRSVSWYQQTPGQGLQFLFEYFSETQRNKGNFPGRFSGRQFSNSRSEMNVSTLELGDSALYLCASSLDASYNSPLHFGNGTRLTVT.

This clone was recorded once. The CDR3 coding sequence is TGCGCCAGCAGCCAAGAGAGGCTGGGGGGCTACGAGCAGTACTTC. Protein product: CASSQERLGGYEQYF. The rearrangement joins TRBV4-1 to TRBJ2-7; TRBD2 might be the D (6 bases). The germline gives CDR1 MGHRA, CDR2 YSYEKL. Trimming stripped 0 bases from V and 3 bases from J, with 12 bases between. The CDR3 is 15 amino acids.

The CDR3 region is CASSATGQGIGEQFF. CDR3 sequence (DNA): TGTGCCAGCAGCGCTACCGGACAGGGGATCGGTGAGCAGTTCTTC. This chain uses TRBV11-3 with TRBJ2-1, with 9 bases aligning to TRBD1. The germline V gene encodes CDR1 SGHNT and CDR2 YENEEA. This CDR3 spans 15 amino acids. The trim removed 5 bases at V and 9 bases at J, leaving 11 bases unmatched.

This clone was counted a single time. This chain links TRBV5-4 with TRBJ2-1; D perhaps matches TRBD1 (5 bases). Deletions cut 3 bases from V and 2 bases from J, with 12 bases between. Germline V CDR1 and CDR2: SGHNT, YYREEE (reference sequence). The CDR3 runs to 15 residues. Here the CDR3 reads CASSWGRGAYNEQFF. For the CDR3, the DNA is TGTGCCAGCAGCTGGGGAAGGGGTGCCTACAATGAGCAGTTCTTC.

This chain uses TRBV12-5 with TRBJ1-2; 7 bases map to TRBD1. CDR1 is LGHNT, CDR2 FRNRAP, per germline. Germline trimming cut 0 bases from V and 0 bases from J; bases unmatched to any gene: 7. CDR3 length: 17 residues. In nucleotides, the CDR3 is TGTGCTAGTGGTTTGGTAATAGGGGGCCACCCTAACTATGGCTACACCTTC. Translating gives CASGLVIGGHPNYGYTF.

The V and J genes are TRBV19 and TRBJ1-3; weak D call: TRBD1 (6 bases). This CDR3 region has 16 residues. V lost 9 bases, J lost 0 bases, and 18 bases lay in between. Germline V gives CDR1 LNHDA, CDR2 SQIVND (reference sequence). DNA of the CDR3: TGTGCCAGCAGGACAGCATCCGTACACTCTGGAAACACCATATATTTT. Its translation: CASRTASVHSGNTIYF.

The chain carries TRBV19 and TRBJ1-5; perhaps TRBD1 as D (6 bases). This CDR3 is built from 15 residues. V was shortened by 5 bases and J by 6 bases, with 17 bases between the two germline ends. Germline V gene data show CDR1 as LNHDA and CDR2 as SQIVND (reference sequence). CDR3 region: CASSPGGHTLQPQHF. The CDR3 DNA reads TGTGCCAGTAGTCCCGGGGGACATACACTTCAGCCCCAGCATTTT.

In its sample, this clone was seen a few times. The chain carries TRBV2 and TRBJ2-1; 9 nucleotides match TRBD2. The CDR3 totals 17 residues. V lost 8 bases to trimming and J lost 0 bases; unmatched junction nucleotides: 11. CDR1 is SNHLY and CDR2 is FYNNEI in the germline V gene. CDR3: CASPGLSGGSSYNEQFF. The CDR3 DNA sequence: TGTGCCAGCCCGGGCTTGAGCGGGGGGAGCTCCTACAATGAGCAGTTCTTC.

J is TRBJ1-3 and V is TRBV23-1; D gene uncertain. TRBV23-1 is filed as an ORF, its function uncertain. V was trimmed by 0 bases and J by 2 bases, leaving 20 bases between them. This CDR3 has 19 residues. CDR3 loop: CASSQSCFRYLRPGNTIYF. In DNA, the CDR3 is TGCGCCAGCAGTCAATCGTGTTTTCGGTATCTCCGGCCTGGAAACACCATATATTTT.

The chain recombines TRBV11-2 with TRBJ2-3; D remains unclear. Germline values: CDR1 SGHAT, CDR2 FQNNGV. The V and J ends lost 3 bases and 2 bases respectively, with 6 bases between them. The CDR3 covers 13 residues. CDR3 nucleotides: TGTGCCAGCAGCTTGCGCTTCACAGATACGCAGTATTTT. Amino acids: CASSLRFTDTQYF.

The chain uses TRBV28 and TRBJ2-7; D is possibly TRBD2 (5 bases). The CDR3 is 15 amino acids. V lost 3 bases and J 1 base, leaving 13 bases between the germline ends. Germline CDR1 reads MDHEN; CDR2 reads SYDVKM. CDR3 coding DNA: TGTGCCAGCAGTTTTCATTCCGGGGAATCCTACGAGCAGTACTTC. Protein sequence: CASSFHSGESYEQYF.

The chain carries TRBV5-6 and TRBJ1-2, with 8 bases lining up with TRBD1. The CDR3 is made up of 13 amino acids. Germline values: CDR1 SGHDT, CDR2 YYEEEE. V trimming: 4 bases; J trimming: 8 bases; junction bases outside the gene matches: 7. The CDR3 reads CASSETGVEGYTF. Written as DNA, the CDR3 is TGTGCCAGCAGCGAGACAGGGGTGGAAGGCTACACCTTC.

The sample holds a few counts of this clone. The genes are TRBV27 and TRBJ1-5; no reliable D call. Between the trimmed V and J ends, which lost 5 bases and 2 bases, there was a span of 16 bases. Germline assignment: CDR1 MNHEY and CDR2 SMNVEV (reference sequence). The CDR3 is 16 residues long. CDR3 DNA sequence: TGTGCCAGCAGTCCCCGGGCCGACGGACGCAATCAGCCCCAGCATTTT. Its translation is CASSPRADGRNQPQHF.

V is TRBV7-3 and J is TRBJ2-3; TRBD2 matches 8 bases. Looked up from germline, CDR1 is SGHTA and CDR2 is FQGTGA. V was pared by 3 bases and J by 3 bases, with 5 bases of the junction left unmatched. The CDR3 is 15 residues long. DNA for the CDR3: TGTGCCAGCAGCTTTAGCGGGGTGGATACAGATACGCAGTATTTT. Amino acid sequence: CASSFSGVDTDTQYF.

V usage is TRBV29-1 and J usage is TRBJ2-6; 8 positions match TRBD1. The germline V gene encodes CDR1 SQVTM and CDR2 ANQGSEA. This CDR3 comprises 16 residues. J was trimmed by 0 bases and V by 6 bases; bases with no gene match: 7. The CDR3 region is CSVATGENSGANVLTF. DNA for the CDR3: TGCAGCGTCGCGACAGGGGAAAACTCTGGGGCCAACGTCCTGACTTTC.

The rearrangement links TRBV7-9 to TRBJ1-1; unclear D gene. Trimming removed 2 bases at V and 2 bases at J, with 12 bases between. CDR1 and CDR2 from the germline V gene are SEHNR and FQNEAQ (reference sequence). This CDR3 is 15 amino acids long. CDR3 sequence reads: CASSLYNYLNTEAFF. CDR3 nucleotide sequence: TGTGCCAGCAGCTTATATAACTACTTAAACACTGAAGCTTTCTTT. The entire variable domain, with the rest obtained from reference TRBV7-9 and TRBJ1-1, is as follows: DTGVSQNPRHKITKRGQNVTFRCDPISEHNRLYWYRQTLGQGPEFLTYFQNEAQLEKSRLLSDRFSAERPKGSFSTLEIQRTEQGDSAMYLCASSLYNYLNTEAFFGQGTRLTVV.

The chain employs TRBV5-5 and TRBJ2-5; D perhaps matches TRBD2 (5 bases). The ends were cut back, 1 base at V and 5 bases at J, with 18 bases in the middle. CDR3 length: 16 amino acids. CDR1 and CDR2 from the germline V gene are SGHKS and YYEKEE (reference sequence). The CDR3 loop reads CASSLPGLSLGETQYF. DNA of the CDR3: TGTGCCAGCAGCTTGCCTGGACTCAGTCTAGGGGAGACCCAGTACTTC.

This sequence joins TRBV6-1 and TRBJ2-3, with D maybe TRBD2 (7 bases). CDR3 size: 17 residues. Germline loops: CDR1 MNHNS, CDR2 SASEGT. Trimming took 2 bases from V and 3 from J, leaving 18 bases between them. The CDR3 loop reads CASSEPLAGRGTDTQYF. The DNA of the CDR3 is TGTGCCAGCAGTGAACCGTTGGCAGGGAGGGGGACAGATACGCAGTATTTT.

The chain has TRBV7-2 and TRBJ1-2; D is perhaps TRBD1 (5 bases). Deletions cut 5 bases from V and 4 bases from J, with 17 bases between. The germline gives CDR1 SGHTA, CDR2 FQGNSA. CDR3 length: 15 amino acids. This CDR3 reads CASSPLGGVAYGYTF. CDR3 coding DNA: TGTGCCAGCAGCCCCCTGGGAGGGGTAGCCTATGGCTACACCTTC. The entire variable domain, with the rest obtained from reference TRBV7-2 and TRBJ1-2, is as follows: GAGVSQSPSNKVTEKGKDVELRCDPISGHTALYWYRQSLGQGLEFLIYFQGNSAPDKSGLPSDRFSAERTGGSVSTLTIQRTQQEDSAVYLCASSPLGGVAYGYTFGSGTRLTVV.

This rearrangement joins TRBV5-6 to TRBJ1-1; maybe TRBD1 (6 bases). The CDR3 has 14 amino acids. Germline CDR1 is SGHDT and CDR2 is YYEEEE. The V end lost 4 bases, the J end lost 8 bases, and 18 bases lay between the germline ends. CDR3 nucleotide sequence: TGTGCCAGCAGCCTTAGGCAGGGGAGGACAGAAGCTTTCTTT. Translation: CASSLRQGRTEAFF.

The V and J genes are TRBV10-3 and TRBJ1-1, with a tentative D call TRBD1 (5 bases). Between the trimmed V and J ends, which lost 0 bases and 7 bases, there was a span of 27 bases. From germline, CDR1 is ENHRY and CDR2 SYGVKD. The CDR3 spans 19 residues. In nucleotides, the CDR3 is TGTGCCATCAGTGAGTCGAATTTTAGGTACCAGGGATCACTGAATGAAGCTTTCTTT. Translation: CAISESNFRYQGSLNEAFF.

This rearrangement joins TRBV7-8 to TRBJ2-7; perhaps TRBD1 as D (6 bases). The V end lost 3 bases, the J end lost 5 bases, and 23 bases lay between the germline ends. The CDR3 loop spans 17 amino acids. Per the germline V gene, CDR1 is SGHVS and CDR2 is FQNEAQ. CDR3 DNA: TGTGCCAGCAGCTTCCTAGGAGGTGGGCAGGGGTGGGACGAGCAGTACTTC. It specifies CASSFLGGGQGWDEQYF.